The source of this T cell receptor (beta chain) is a study of T cells after yellow fever vaccination. Study context: The authors prepared low-cell-number fractions using SMART-Seq v4 Ultra Low Input.

In its sample, this clonotype was seen a few times. Its antigen is undetermined. Per the germline V gene, CDR1 is SGHTA and CDR2 is FQGNSA. V was shortened by 1 base and J by 3 bases, with 11 bases between the two germline ends. CDR3 size: 15 residues. Conversion of TCR transcripts into cDNA relied on 5'RACE template switching, which added a universal primer site and UMIs. TCRdb reprocessed the 5' RACE reads with MiXCR, giving one entry per CDR3 protein. The sample shows 300,000 to 350,000 distinct CDR3 sequences, roughly 8% of them seen only once. Study findings and constraints: Secondary responses were weaker yet peaked faster, day 5 versus 15. The study noted that FACS-sorted repertoires could contain abundant clonotypes contaminating from the bulk population.

This TCR derives from a young man who received the YFV17D yellow fever vaccine. Sequenced here: PBMCs, sampled about 49 days after the first yellow fever vaccination. This rearrangement joins TRBV7-2 to TRBJ2-3; D might be TRBD2 (5 bases). CDR3: CASSLVGLATDTQYF. CDR3 sequence (DNA): TGTGCCAGCAGCTTAGTCGGGCTAGCAACAGATACGCAGTATTTT.